The entry that follows covers one TCR beta chain sequence. The target antigen is unknown. The data were taken from a study of T cells in localized non-small cell lung cancer. Study-wide points: Median detection of top 100 tumor clones in adjacent lung was 57 clones. Overall survival was longer when the density of T cells in the blood was higher. Among the tissues sampled, uninvolved adjacent lung had the highest T cell clonality, above tumor.

Trimming stripped 3 bases from V and 0 bases from J, with 9 bases between. CDR3 size: 15 residues. Germline CDR1 LNHNV, CDR2 YYDKDF (reference sequence). Profiled with immunoSEQ multiplex PCR; TCRdb holds only in-frame clones, not every one. The data show around 50,000 clones, approximately 86% seen once. The starting material was PBMCs, obtained before any cancer treatment. The chain links TRBV15 to TRBJ1-5; D not certain. The source is a female donor with stage II lung adenocarcinoma. CDR3 in DNA: TGTGCCACCAGCAGTGGCAGAAATAGCAATCAGCCCCAGCATTTT. This sequence encodes CATSSGRNSNQPQHF.